The TCR beta chain under discussion was sequenced for a study of T cells in Graves' hyperthyroidism and ophthalmopathy. Per the germline V gene, CDR1 is DFQATT and CDR2 is SNEGSKA (reference sequence). The V end lost 4 bases, the J end lost 1 base, and 16 bases lay between the germline ends. This CDR3 has 15 amino acids. Aged 18 to 65, the patients had hyperthyroidism that was newly diagnosed and had lasted under 2 months. Clinicians diagnosed patients from clinical symptoms, serum thyroxine and TRAb, thyroid ultrasound and orbital computed tomography. This clonotype has ten or more counts. No antigen is known for it. TCR beta CDR3 region amplification was performed from RNA transcripts. TCR CDR3 regions were first amplified by RT-PCR with HTBI primers. TCRdb fed the multiplex PCR reads into MiXCR, producing one record per CDR3 protein. The sample carries about 400,000 distinct CDR3 sequences, under 15% recorded once.

Study-level findings and limits: The majority of expanded thyroid clonotypes above 0.001 also appeared in blood. It was a median about 6 months before onset that the model predicted ophthalmopathy.

Specimen: blood. The rearrangement links TRBV20-1 to TRBJ1-1, with D perhaps TRBD1 (6 bases). The TCR comes from a woman in her thirties with Graves' hyperthyroidism. CDR3 DNA: TGCAGTGCTACAGCCTGGGGGGCCGGGAACACTGAAGCTTTCTTT. This sequence encodes CSATAWGAGNTEAFF.